This passage covers 28 T cell receptor beta chains from one sample sequenced in a study of OX40 agonist ivuxolimab in advanced cancers. Sequencing used immunoSEQ multiplex PCR; TCRdb keeps in-frame clones, though not all of them. The table has 66,000 or so clones, 80% to 85% seen once. Sequenced material: CD4+ or CD8+ T cells sorted from blood, taken in a trial of the OX40 agonist ivuxolimab. The receptors were gathered from an adult with an advanced solid tumor such as melanoma, head and neck, liver or kidney cancer.

The chain recombines TRBV5-1 with TRBJ2-5, with TRBD1 matching over 12 bases. The CDR3 has 16 amino acids. The ends lost 3 bases at V and 4 bases at J; junction bases unmatched: 7. Germline CDR1 SGHRS, CDR2 YFSETQ. Here the CDR3 DNA reads TGCGCCAGCAGCTCCTCCGGGACAGGGGGCGGAGAGACCCAGTACTTC. Translated, it gives CASSSSGTGGGETQYF. Together with reference TRBV5-1 and TRBJ2-5, the CDR3 gives the full variable domain: KAGVTQTPRYLIKTRGQQVTLSCSPISGHRSVSWYQQTPGQGLQFLFEYFSETQRNKGNFPGRFSGRQFSNSRSEMNVSTLELGDSALYLCASSSSGTGGGETQYFGPGTRLLVL.

The chain carries TRBV6-6 and TRBJ2-7; unclear D gene. V was pared by 0 bases and J by 1 base, with 10 bases between. CDR3 size: 15 residues. From germline, CDR1 is MNHNY and CDR2 SVGAGI (reference sequence). Here the CDR3 reads CASSYSINPSYEQYF. CDR3 nucleotide sequence: TGTGCCAGCAGTTACTCGATTAACCCTTCCTACGAGCAGTACTTC.

This sequence joins TRBV5-4 and TRBJ2-2; 8 bases align to TRBD1. The CDR3 totals 16 residues. From germline, CDR1 is SGHNT and CDR2 YYREEE (reference sequence). V gave up 2 bases and J gave up 7 bases; unmatched junction bases: 10. The CDR3 DNA is TGTGCCAGCAGCTTCGGTGGGACAGGAGAACTCGGGGAGCTGTTTTTT. Its translation is CASSFGGTGELGELFF.

This sequence joins TRBV19 and TRBJ2-1; 14 nucleotides align to TRBD2. Trimming took 1 base from V and 4 from J; bases not matched to a gene: 6. Germline CDR1 and CDR2: LNHDA and SQIVND (reference sequence). The CDR3 has 18 amino acids. CDR3 sequence: CASSIAGLAGGRYNEQFF. The CDR3 coding sequence is TGTGCCAGTAGTATAGCCGGACTAGCGGGGGGTCGTTACAATGAGCAGTTCTTC.

Here the CDR3 DNA reads TGTGCCAGCAGGCAAACAGGGGGAAGGACAGATACGCAGTATTTT. Encoded protein: CASRQTGGRTDTQYF. The chain employs TRBV7-9 and TRBJ2-3, with TRBD1 matching 8 bases. The CDR3 length is 15 residues. The V gene end was trimmed by 6 bases and the J gene end by 3 bases; junction bases not matched to a gene: 8. Per the germline V gene, CDR1 is SEHNR and CDR2 is FQNEAQ (reference sequence).

This sequence joins TRBV7-9 and TRBJ1-5, with D possibly TRBD1 on 5 matching bases. This CDR3 contains 15 residues. CDR1 and CDR2 (germline): SEHNR, FQNEAQ (reference sequence). V was clipped by 0 bases and J by 12 bases, with 18 bases between them. CDR3 nucleotides: TGTGCCAGCAGCTTAGCCGGGACCACGAATCCGCTCCAGCATTTT. Protein: CASSLAGTTNPLQHF.

V is TRBV7-9 and J is TRBJ2-2, with D possibly TRBD2 on 6 matching bases. V was trimmed by 8 bases and J by 6 bases, leaving 13 bases between them. Germline CDR1 SEHNR, CDR2 FQNEAQ (reference sequence). The CDR3 length is 13 residues. The CDR3 region has the DNA TGTGCCAGCGCCGGGGGTGGCCCCGGGGAGCTGTTTTTT. Translating it yields CASAGGGPGELFF.

The rearrangement uses TRBV28 and TRBJ2-7; TRBD1 matches 7 bases. Germline CDR1 is MDHEN and CDR2 is SYDVKM. J gave up 10 bases and V 8 bases, and 8 bases lay outside the gene matches. This CDR3 is built from 11 residues. The DNA of the CDR3 is TGTGCCAGCGGTACCAGACAGGGTCAGTACTTC. Translating it yields CASGTRQGQYF.

J is TRBJ2-7 and V is TRBV5-4, with 10 bases matching TRBD1. Germline lookup yields CDR1 SGHNT and CDR2 YYREEE (reference sequence). Trimming removed 4 bases from V and 3 bases from J; junction bases left unmatched: 10. CDR3 length: 16 residues. The CDR3 spells CASSDTGTGAVYEQYF. The CDR3 region has the DNA TGTGCCAGCAGCGACACCGGGACAGGGGCGGTCTACGAGCAGTACTTC.

CDR3 DNA: TGTGCCAGCAGCTTGAGTGAGGGGGGCGTGAGTTCACCCCTCCACTTT. Its translation is CASSLSEGGVSSPLHF. The genes are TRBV5-5 and TRBJ1-6; D might be TRBD1 (6 bases). This CDR3 has 16 residues. V lost 1 base and J lost 9, with 17 bases in between. Per germline, CDR1 SGHKS and CDR2 YYEKEE (reference sequence).

The rearrangement links TRBV27 to TRBJ2-5, with a weak D call TRBD2 (6 bases). CDR1 is MNHEY, CDR2 SMNVEV, per germline (reference sequence). The CDR3 consists of 15 residues. The germline V and J ends were trimmed by 0 bases and 5 bases, with 13 bases remaining between them. The CDR3 region is CASSLSRGTGETQYF. CDR3 nucleotides: TGTGCCAGCAGTTTATCCCGGGGGACGGGTGAGACCCAGTACTTC.

CDR3 DNA sequence: TGTGCCAGCAGTACCTCCAGGGGTGGGATGTCTGAAGCTTTCTTT. It is translated as CASSTSRGGMSEAFF. The rearrangement links TRBV2 to TRBJ1-1, with a tentative D call TRBD1 (6 bases). The germline CDR1 and CDR2 sequences are SNHLY and FYNNEI. There are 15 residues in the CDR3. Trimming took 5 bases from V and 6 from J, leaving 19 bases between them.

This clone was found once. This sequence joins TRBV2 and TRBJ2-2; TRBD1 agrees at 7 bases. This CDR3 comprises 15 residues. V was pared by 6 bases and J by 2 bases, with 6 bases of the junction left unmatched. Germline CDR1 is SNHLY and CDR2 is FYNNEI. CDR3 amino acids: CASREQGLNTGELFF. The DNA of the CDR3 is TGTGCCAGCAGGGAACAGGGGCTTAACACCGGGGAGCTGTTTTTT.

The chain has TRBV2 and TRBJ2-7, with TRBD2 identical over 10 bases. CDR3 length: 14 amino acids. CDR1 is SNHLY and CDR2 is FYNNEI in the germline V gene. The J segment lost 6 bases and the V segment lost 8 bases, leaving 10 bases of the junction unmatched. CDR3 amino acids: CASWLAGGLPEQYF. CDR3 nucleotides: TGTGCCAGCTGGTTAGCGGGGGGCCTCCCCGAGCAGTACTTC.

CDR3 DNA: TGTGCCAGCACTTACAGGGGTGAAAAACTGTTTTTT. This sequence encodes CASTYRGEKLFF. The chain recombines TRBV7-2 with TRBJ1-4; the match to TRBD1 covers 7 bases. The CDR3 has 12 residues. With V trimmed by 7 bases and J by 7 bases, 3 bases remained unmatched. CDR1 SGHTA and CDR2 FQGNSA come from the germline V gene.

The gene calls are TRBV19 and TRBJ2-3; D possibly uses TRBD1 or TRBD2 (5 bases each). The V gene's germline CDR1 is LNHDA and CDR2 SQIVND (reference sequence). This CDR3 is built from 14 residues. V was cut by 5 bases and J by 7 bases, with 16 bases left in between. The CDR3 sequence is CASSLGTGQYTQYF. CDR3 DNA: TGTGCCAGTAGTCTCGGGACGGGGCAATATACGCAGTATTTT.

The chain uses TRBV4-3 and TRBJ1-3; D unresolved. The CDR3 is 17 residues long. Trimming stripped 0 bases from V and 7 bases from J, with 19 bases between. Germline V gene sequence: CDR1 LGHNA, CDR2 YSLEER. The CDR3 DNA is TGCGCCAGCAGCCAAGAGCTCCCTAGTCCCGGTGGCAACACCATATATTTT. Its translation is CASSQELPSPGGNTIYF.

CDR3 DNA: TGTGCCAGCAGCCCAGGAAATTCTGGGGCCAACGTCCTGACTTTC. It is translated as CASSPGNSGANVLTF. V gene TRBV7-2 combines with J gene TRBJ2-6, with unresolved D. Trimming took 5 bases from V and 1 from J, leaving 9 bases between them. The CDR3 extends over 15 amino acids. From germline, CDR1 is SGHTA and CDR2 FQGNSA.

This chain connects TRBV7-9 to TRBJ1-6, with D uncertain. This CDR3 region has 14 residues. The V and J ends lost 1 base and 9 bases respectively, with 10 bases between them. Germline loops: CDR1 SEHNR, CDR2 FQNEAQ (reference sequence). CDR3 region: CASSLEGLGSPLHF. The CDR3 DNA sequence: TGTGCCAGCAGCTTAGAAGGGCTTGGTTCACCCCTCCACTTT.

The rearrangement uses TRBV19 and TRBJ2-7, with TRBD1 identical over 9 bases. The germline CDR1 and CDR2 sequences are LNHDA and SQIVND (reference sequence). CDR3 size: 13 residues. J gave up 13 bases and V 4 bases, and 11 bases lay outside the gene matches. The CDR3 loop reads CASSTRTGTGFYF. CDR3 DNA sequence: TGTGCCAGTAGTACACGAACCGGGACAGGGTTTTACTTC.

The J gene is TRBJ2-5, the V gene TRBV2, with 7 bases aligning to TRBD1. CDR1 SNHLY and CDR2 FYNNEI come from the germline V gene. V lost 6 bases to trimming and J lost 5 bases; unmatched junction nucleotides: 9. This CDR3 is built from 14 residues. This CDR3 reads CASSRRQGEETQYF. DNA of the CDR3: TGTGCCAGCAGCCGTAGACAGGGTGAGGAGACCCAGTACTTC.

CDR3 coding DNA: TGTGCCAGCAGTTTTTCCACCGGGGGGGCCGCAAATGAGCAGTTCTTC. Protein sequence: CASSFSTGGAANEQFF. The gene calls are TRBV27 and TRBJ2-1, with 8 bases matching TRBD2. V was clipped by 3 bases and J by 7 bases; unmatched bases: 11. The CDR3 contains 16 residues. Germline assignment: CDR1 MNHEY and CDR2 SMNVEV (reference sequence).

The chain links TRBV19 to TRBJ1-2; D is unresolved. The V end was cut by 4 bases, the J end by 0 bases, with 18 bases between. Per the germline V gene, CDR1 is LNHDA and CDR2 is SQIVND (reference sequence). This CDR3 spans 17 amino acids. The chain's CDR3 is CASSNLIAGLANYGYTF. DNA of the CDR3: TGTGCCAGTAGTAACCTGATCGCGGGTTTAGCTAACTATGGCTACACCTTC. The full variable domain, rest sourced from reference TRBV19 and TRBJ1-2, is DGGITQSPKYLFRKEGQNVTLSCEQNLNHDAMYWYRQDPGQGLRLIYYSQIVNDFQKGDIAEGYSVSREKKESFPLTVTSAQKNPTAFYLCASSNLIAGLANYGYTFGSGTRLTVV.

The rearrangement joins TRBV9 to TRBJ2-1, with D tentatively TRBD2 (6 bases). Trimming stripped 2 bases from V and 6 bases from J, with 9 bases between. In germline, CDR1 is SGDLS, CDR2 YYNGEE. CDR3 length: 13 amino acids. In nucleotides, the CDR3 is TGTGCCAGCAGCGTGTCCGGGGGCAATGAGCAGTTCTTC. Its protein is CASSVSGGNEQFF. Full variable domain (outside the CDR3, taken from reference TRBV9 and TRBJ2-1): DSGVTQTPKHLITATGQRVTLRCSPRSGDLSVYWYQQSLDQGLQFLIQYYNGEERAKGNILERFSAQQFPDLHSELNLSSLELGDSALYFCASSVSGGNEQFFGPGTRLTVL.

J is TRBJ2-6 and V is TRBV7-8; TRBD1 is a possible D gene (5 bases). Trimming left V 5 bases short and J 0 bases short, with 11 bases between. The CDR3 sequence is 16 residues long. The germline V gene encodes CDR1 SGHVS and CDR2 FQNEAQ. CDR3 sequence: CASSPGRFSGANVLTF. The DNA of the CDR3 is TGTGCCAGCAGCCCAGGGCGGTTCTCTGGGGCCAACGTCCTGACTTTC.

This sequence joins TRBV6-6 and TRBJ2-2; tentatively, D is TRBD1 (5 bases). The germline CDR1 and CDR2 sequences are MNHNY and SVGAGI (reference sequence). V was clipped by 0 bases and J by 5 bases, with 13 bases between them. CDR3 length equals 16 residues. CDR3 in DNA: TGTGCCAGCAGTTACTCCCAGGGATCGTGGACCGGGGAGCTGTTTTTT. It translates to CASSYSQGSWTGELFF.

V gene TRBV11-2 combines with J gene TRBJ2-2; 7 bases are a match to TRBD2. The V segment lost 4 bases and the J segment 4 bases; nucleotides outside the gene matches: 9. Per the germline V gene, CDR1 is SGHAT and CDR2 is FQNNGV. The CDR3 is 16 amino acids. The CDR3 nucleotides are TGTGCCAGCAGCTCCAACGGGGGGTCGAGCACCGGGGAGCTGTTTTTT. Its translation is CASSSNGGSSTGELFF.

This chain links TRBV5-1 with TRBJ1-5, with D tentatively TRBD1 (6 bases). CDR1 and CDR2 from the germline V gene are SGHRS and YFSETQ. V was pared by 0 bases and J by 6 bases, with 10 bases between. The CDR3 spans 14 residues. CDR3 nucleotide sequence: TGCGCCAGCAGCTTGGAGGGGGATGGTCAGCCCCAGCATTTT. Protein sequence: CASSLEGDGQPQHF.